The 27 T cell receptor beta chains reported below all come from one sample, sequenced in a study of control samples from healthy donors and cancer patients. Here immunoSEQ multiplex PCR was the method, and the copy in TCRdb shows in-frame clones only, minus some. Of 100,000 to 150,000 clones in the sample, about nine tenths were seen once. The sequenced material came from blood. The receptors stem from a middle-aged man in good health.

The chain joins TRBV7-6 to TRBJ1-6, with 7 bases identical to TRBD1. The CDR3 has 14 amino acids. CDR1 is SGHVS, CDR2 FNYEAQ, per germline. Trimming took 3 bases from V and 5 from J; bases not matched to a gene: 1. This CDR3 reads CASSLTGNNSPLHF. The CDR3 DNA reads TGTGCCAGCAGCTTGACAGGGAATAATTCACCCCTCCACTTT.

V is TRBV24-1 and J is TRBJ2-1; D ambiguous. The CDR3 contains 16 residues. Germline lookup yields CDR1 KGHDR and CDR2 SFDVKD. V was pared by 2 bases and J by 0 bases, with 10 bases between. CDR3 residues: CATSDSTVVSYNEQFF. CDR3 sequence (DNA): TGTGCCACCAGTGATTCAACAGTAGTCTCCTACAATGAGCAGTTCTTC.

The chain joins TRBV30 to TRBJ2-3; 7 positions agree with TRBD2. CDR1 and CDR2 (germline): GTSNPN, SVGIG (reference sequence). The CDR3 consists of 15 residues. The V and J ends lost 1 base and 2 bases, in that order; junction bases with no gene match: 6. In nucleotides, the CDR3 is TGTGCCTGGAGTGCGGCGGGGGACCCCACAGATACGCAGTATTTT. This translates into CAWSAAGDPTDTQYF.

The chain uses TRBV6-2 or TRBV6-3 and TRBJ2-5; 8 bases are shared with TRBD1. V shed 4 bases and J 1 base; nucleotides not matched to a gene: 8. This CDR3 contains 16 residues. Germline assignment: CDR1 MNHEY and CDR2 SVGEGT. The CDR3 loop reads CASSLARDRPQETQYF. For the CDR3, the DNA is TGTGCCAGCAGTTTAGCCCGGGACAGGCCCCAAGAGACCCAGTACTTC.

This chain joins TRBV7-2 and TRBJ1-5, with D uncertain. V lost 1 base and J 7 bases, leaving 8 bases between the germline ends. The CDR3 spans 13 residues. Germline V lookup: CDR1 SGHTA, CDR2 FQGNSA. CDR3 in amino acids: CASSLEPSQPQHF. The CDR3 coding sequence is TGTGCCAGCAGCTTAGAACCTAGCCAGCCCCAGCATTTT.

This chain uses TRBV5-6 with TRBJ1-2, with D possibly being TRBD1 (6 bases). With 4 bases removed from V and 2 bases from J, the gap between germline ends came to 9 bases. This CDR3 contains 13 residues. Germline-derived CDR1 and CDR2 are SGHDT and YYEEEE. The CDR3 DNA reads TGTGCCAGCAGCCGACAGGACAACTATGGCTACACCTTC. Its protein product is CASSRQDNYGYTF.

The sample holds a few counts of this clone. The chain couples TRBV2 to TRBJ2-7, with D possibly being TRBD1 (5 bases). Trimming removed 6 bases from V and 7 bases from J, with 19 bases in between. CDR1 SNHLY and CDR2 FYNNEI come from the germline V gene. The CDR3 has 14 residues. In nucleotides, the CDR3 is TGTGCCAGCAGCGCCGGGCAGGGTTTGGTAGAGCAGTACTTC. Protein product: CASSAGQGLVEQYF. Drawing the rest from reference TRBV2 and TRBJ2-7, the complete variable domain is EPEVTQTPSHQVTQMGQEVILRCVPISNHLYFYWYRQILGQKVEFLVSFYNNEISEKSEIFDDQFSVERPDGSNFTLKIRSTKLEDSAMYFCASSAGQGLVEQYFGPGTRLTVT.

V and J are TRBV11-1 and TRBJ2-2, with 7 bases lining up with TRBD2. The trim removed 5 bases at V and 5 bases at J, leaving 11 bases unmatched. The CDR3 loop spans 16 amino acids. Looked up from germline, CDR1 is SGHAT and CDR2 is FQDESV (reference sequence). The CDR3 nucleotides are TGTGCCAGCAGCATCTCCTCGGGGGGTTGGACCGGGGAGCTGTTTTTT. It codes for CASSISSGGWTGELFF.

The J gene is TRBJ2-7, the V gene TRBV25-1; the match to TRBD2 covers 7 bases. Germline V gives CDR1 MGHDK, CDR2 SYGVNS. The CDR3 is 15 residues long. Trimming took 2 bases from V and 3 from J; bases not matched to a gene: 7. The CDR3 is CASSEALGTIYEQYF. The DNA of the CDR3 is TGTGCCAGCAGTGAAGCTCTTGGGACTATCTACGAGCAGTACTTC.

The chain combines TRBV6-6 with TRBJ2-7, with a weak D call TRBD1 (5 bases). CDR3 length: 14 amino acids. The V gene lost 2 bases and the J gene lost 9 bases, with 17 bases spanning the gap. The germline V gene encodes CDR1 MNHNY and CDR2 SVGAGI (reference sequence). CDR3 DNA: TGTGCCAGCAGTTACACCGAGACAGTGGACGGGCAGTACTTC. It translates to CASSYTETVDGQYF.

The chain combines TRBV30 with TRBJ1-6; 7 bases are shared with TRBD1. The CDR3 totals 14 residues. V lost 4 bases to trimming and J lost 8 bases; unmatched junction nucleotides: 8. Germline V gene data show CDR1 as GTSNPN and CDR2 as SVGIG (reference sequence). CDR3 sequence (DNA): TGTGCCTGGATTCCGGGACAGTCATATTCACCCCTCCACTTT. This encodes CAWIPGQSYSPLHF.

In its sample, this clone was seen a few times. The chain uses TRBV4-1 and TRBJ2-4; tentatively, D is TRBD1 or TRBD2 (6 bases each). V lost 0 bases and J lost 11, with 23 bases in between. Germline CDR1 MGHRA, CDR2 YSYEKL. The CDR3 loop spans 17 amino acids. CDR3 protein: CASSQDGGGLRENVQYF. The CDR3 DNA reads as TGCGCCAGCAGCCAAGATGGAGGGGGGCTAAGAGAGAACGTTCAGTACTTC.

The rearrangement joins TRBV7-2 to TRBJ2-7; 7 bases align to TRBD1. The germline gives CDR1 SGHTA, CDR2 FQGNSA. CDR3 length: 15 amino acids. J gave up 5 bases and V 5 bases, and 12 bases lay outside the gene matches. Here the CDR3 DNA reads TGTGCCAGCAGCGACAGGGCCCCTAGGGAGAACGAGCAGTACTTC. Translating gives CASSDRAPRENEQYF.

This clone occurred once. The chain joins TRBV11-3 to TRBJ1-1; 7 nucleotides agree with TRBD1. CDR1 is SGHNT, CDR2 YENEEA, per germline. The CDR3 has 14 residues. The V and J ends lost 2 bases and 1 base, in that order; junction bases with no gene match: 1. DNA for the CDR3: TGTGCCAGCAGCTTACCAGGGGGGAACACTGAAGCTTTCTTT. Translating gives CASSLPGGNTEAFF.

The chain is built from TRBV27 and TRBJ2-7, with TRBD1 matching over 11 bases. CDR3 length equals 15 residues. Losses at the gene ends were 5 bases for V and 5 bases for J; bases not matched to a gene: 8. Germline V gene lookup returns CDR1 MNHEY and CDR2 SMNVEV (reference sequence). CDR3 in DNA: TGTGCCAGCAGTCCCCGGGACAGGGGGACGGACGAGCAGTACTTC. Amino acid sequence: CASSPRDRGTDEQYF.

The CDR3 is CATSRDRGETQYF. The CDR3 nucleotides read TGTGCCACCAGCAGAGACCGAGGGGAGACCCAGTACTTC. This chain uses TRBV15 with TRBJ2-5, with TRBD2 as a possible D gene (5 bases). The ends were cut back, 0 bases at V and 5 bases at J, with 7 bases in the middle. Germline CDR1 is LNHNV and CDR2 is YYDKDF (reference sequence). There are 13 residues in the CDR3.

This chain uses TRBV6-1 with TRBJ2-5, with TRBD2 identical over 16 bases. The CDR3 extends over 16 amino acids. The J segment lost 2 bases and the V segment lost 4 bases, leaving 1 base of the junction unmatched. Germline CDR1 is MNHNS and CDR2 is SASEGT. This CDR3 reads CASSAGLAGGQETQYF. CDR3 bases: TGTGCCAGCAGTGCGGGACTAGCGGGAGGGCAAGAGACCCAGTACTTC.

This clone has only one observation. The chain combines TRBV19 with TRBJ2-6; possible D gene TRBD1, 6 bases. The V gene lost 6 bases and the J gene lost 1 base, with 13 bases spanning the gap. Per germline, CDR1 LNHDA and CDR2 SQIVND (reference sequence). CDR3 length: 16 residues. CDR3 DNA sequence: TGTGCCAGTAGCCCCCTACAGGGATCTGGGGCCAACGTCCTGACTTTC. Protein: CASSPLQGSGANVLTF.

The CDR3 bases are TGTGCCAGCAGCGCACAGTTGGATAATGAAAAACTGTTTTTT. It yields the protein CASSAQLDNEKLFF. This sequence joins TRBV5-6 and TRBJ1-4, with no clear D. CDR3 length: 14 residues. CDR1 is SGHDT and CDR2 is YYEEEE in the germline V gene. The V end was cut by 4 bases, the J end by 4 bases, with 11 bases between.

This clone appeared once. V and J are TRBV25-1 and TRBJ1-2, with D possibly TRBD1 on 5 matching bases. The germline V and J ends were trimmed by 8 bases and 4 bases, with 11 bases remaining between them. The CDR3 has 12 amino acids. CDR1 and CDR2 from the germline V gene are MGHDK and SYGVNS. CDR3 region: CASGGTTYGYTF. In DNA form, the CDR3 reads TGTGCCAGCGGCGGGACGACCTATGGCTACACCTTC.

The rearrangement links TRBV5-6 to TRBJ1-3; 9 nucleotides line up with TRBD1. The germline V gene has CDR1 SGHDT and CDR2 YYEEEE. V trimming: 1 base; J trimming: 4 bases; junction bases outside the gene matches: 12. The CDR3 loop spans 18 amino acids. The DNA of the CDR3 is TGTGCCAGCAGCTTGTTTGGGCTCGGACAGGGGTTAGGAAACACCATATATTTT. This translates into CASSLFGLGQGLGNTIYF. The variable domain in full, completed from reference TRBV5-6 and TRBJ1-3, reads DAGVTQSPTHLIKTRGQQVTLRCSPKSGHDTVSWYQQALGQGPQFIFQYYEEEERQRGNFPDRFSGHQFPNYSSELNVNALLLGDSALYLCASSLFGLGQGLGNTIYFGEGSWLTVV.

This clone was observed a few times. The rearrangement joins TRBV7-2 to TRBJ2-7; no clear D. The V gene lost 5 bases and the J gene lost 6 bases, with 14 bases spanning the gap. From germline, CDR1 is SGHTA and CDR2 FQGNSA. There are 13 residues in the CDR3. The CDR3 DNA sequence: TGTGCCAGCAGCATCCCATTCAGTGGCGAGCAGTACTTC. Translation: CASSIPFSGEQYF.

This chain connects TRBV30 to TRBJ1-2; 7 bases map to TRBD1. Germline V lookup: CDR1 GTSNPN, CDR2 SVGIG (reference sequence). Trimming took 5 bases from V and 0 from J; bases not matched to a gene: 6. This CDR3 has 14 amino acids. CDR3: CAWAQGGANYGYTF. CDR3 nucleotide sequence: TGTGCCTGGGCTCAGGGGGGGGCTAACTATGGCTACACCTTC.

This clone is a singleton in its sample. The chain is built from TRBV27 and TRBJ1-5; TRBD1 agrees at 7 bases. This CDR3 is built from 12 residues. Germline CDR1 MNHEY, CDR2 SMNVEV (reference sequence). Unmatched junction bases numbered 0, after V lost 4 bases and J lost 6 bases. CDR3 DNA sequence: TGTGCCAGCAGTTCAGGGGGTCAGCCCCAGCATTTT. The encoded protein is CASSSGGQPQHF.

This rearrangement joins TRBV24-1 to TRBJ2-1; D is perhaps TRBD1 (6 bases). The CDR3 length is 16 residues. V lost 0 bases and J lost 0, with 8 bases in between. Germline CDR1 KGHDR, CDR2 SFDVKD. CDR3 DNA sequence: TGTGCCACCAGTGATTTGGACAGGAGCTCCTACAATGAGCAGTTCTTC. Its protein product is CATSDLDRSSYNEQFF.

The chain links TRBV5-1 to TRBJ2-3; D uncertain. This CDR3 has 14 residues. V lost 1 base, J lost 4 bases, and 10 bases lay in between. In germline, CDR1 is SGHRS, CDR2 YFSETQ. CDR3 residues: CASSLRPAPDTQYF. CDR3 DNA: TGCGCCAGCAGCTTGAGACCAGCTCCAGATACGCAGTATTTT.

This clone was seen just once. The chain couples TRBV24-1 to TRBJ1-2; 7 bases match TRBD1. Per germline, CDR1 KGHDR and CDR2 SFDVKD. CDR3 length: 14 amino acids. Trimming took 3 bases from V and 4 from J; bases not matched to a gene: 4. In nucleotides, the CDR3 is TGTGCCACCAGTGATCCAAGACAGGGCTATGGCTACACCTTC. It translates to CATSDPRQGYGYTF.